Below are 21 T cell receptor beta chains sequenced from a single sample in a study of blood T cells in healthy people across ages. The use of a sample-barcoded 5' primer and a J-beta primer mix characterized a second PCR of about 7 to 12 cycles. Using its own MiXCR run on the 5' RACE reads, TCRdb lists one record per CDR3 protein. Of fewer than 650,000 distinct CDR3 sequences listed, around 27% were seen once; the top ten hold 3% to 4%. These data were likewise used in another study, on T cells of mothers and their children.

Input material: blood. The origin of the receptors is a boy younger than 10 in good health.

In this sample, this clonotype turned up many times. CDR3 amino acids: CASSSGTGDYGYTF. The CDR3 nucleotides read TGCGCCAGCAGCTCCGGGACAGGGGACTATGGCTACACCTTC. The V call is TRBV5-1, the J call TRBJ1-2; TRBD1 matches at 10 bases. This CDR3 region has 14 residues. In germline, CDR1 is SGHRS, CDR2 YFSETQ. The trim removed 3 bases at V and 3 bases at J, leaving 2 bases unmatched.

The chain carries TRBV27 and TRBJ1-5; D is unclear. Germline-derived CDR1 and CDR2 are MNHEY and SMNVEV (reference sequence). V was pared by 7 bases and J by 2 bases, with 6 bases between. CDR3 length: 12 amino acids. Here the CDR3 reads CASTHGNQPQHF. CDR3 coding DNA: TGTGCCAGCACCCATGGCAATCAGCCCCAGCATTTT.

Within the sample, this clonotype is medium-sized. The chain employs TRBV15 and TRBJ2-5; weak D call: TRBD1 (5 bases). Trimming left V 1 base short and J 2 bases short, with 20 bases between. Per germline, CDR1 LNHNV and CDR2 YYDKDF (reference sequence). CDR3 size: 18 residues. The CDR3 region is CATSRVGQWIEVQETQYF. The CDR3 DNA reads as TGTGCCACCAGCAGAGTGGGGCAGTGGATTGAGGTACAAGAGACCCAGTACTTC.

This clonotype appeared a few times. This chain links TRBV19 with TRBJ1-2; D is ambiguous. The CDR3 contains 13 residues. Per the germline V gene, CDR1 is LNHDA and CDR2 is SQIVND (reference sequence). The V end lost 0 bases, the J end lost 4 bases, and 6 bases lay between the germline ends. The chain's CDR3 is CASSIDRSYGYTF. CDR3 DNA: TGTGCCAGTAGTATAGATCGCAGCTATGGCTACACCTTC.

This clonotype turned up a few times. The CDR3 reads CASSLGTGHTEAFF. The CDR3 DNA reads as TGTGCCAGCAGCCTGGGGACAGGACACACTGAAGCTTTCTTT. The rearrangement joins TRBV7-6 to TRBJ1-1, with 8 bases that match TRBD1. This CDR3 spans 14 amino acids. Germline lookup yields CDR1 SGHVS and CDR2 FNYEAQ. The V segment lost 5 bases and the J segment 3 bases; nucleotides outside the gene matches: 5.

The V and J genes are TRBV20-1 and TRBJ2-3; D gene uncertain. The V end was cut by 5 bases, the J end by 6 bases, with 12 bases between. This CDR3 is 12 amino acids long. Germline CDR1 and CDR2: DFQATT and SNEGSKA (reference sequence). CDR3 nucleotide sequence: TGCAGTGCTCGGACCGTAGACGATACGCAGTATTTT. Protein: CSARTVDDTQYF.

This clonotype was recorded a few times. The chain is built from TRBV7-7 and TRBJ2-3; 9 bases align to TRBD2. The CDR3 contains 15 residues. The germline gives CDR1 SSHAT, CDR2 FNYEAQ (reference sequence). V shed 3 bases, J shed 4 bases, and the junction held 5 bases outside the gene matches. The CDR3 loop is CASSLAGGVADTQYF. CDR3 bases: TGTGCCAGCAGCTTGGCGGGAGGGGTTGCAGATACGCAGTATTTT.

The rearrangement uses TRBV27 and TRBJ2-5, with 11 bases lining up with TRBD2. The last part of the DNA fits TRBJ2-7 better; the J call may be wrong. The CDR3 is 16 amino acids. The germline gives CDR1 MNHEY, CDR2 SMNVEV (reference sequence). The CDR3 DNA is TGTGCCAGCAGTTCCCCCAGGACTAGCGGGTCCTACGAGCAGTACTTC. The encoded protein is CASSSPRTSGSYEQYF.

The V call is TRBV3-1, the J call TRBJ2-7, with TRBD2 identical over 10 bases. Trimming at V came to 0 bases and at J to 2 bases, leaving 7 bases not matched to a gene. The CDR3 totals 17 residues. Per the germline V gene, CDR1 is LGHDT and CDR2 is YNNKEL (reference sequence). CDR3 sequence (DNA): TGTGCCAGCAGCCAAGACCTAGCGGGGGAATTCGCCTACGAGCAGTACTTC. This sequence encodes CASSQDLAGEFAYEQYF.

This clonotype has a handful of counts. The CDR3 nucleotides read TGTGCCTGGAGTGTACGGGACGGCGAAAAACTGTTTTTT. Its protein product is CAWSVRDGEKLFF. The gene calls are TRBV30 and TRBJ1-4; D is perhaps TRBD1 (5 bases). CDR1 GTSNPN and CDR2 SVGIG come from the germline V gene (reference sequence). The V gene lost 0 bases and the J gene lost 8 bases, with 10 bases spanning the gap. The CDR3 contains 13 residues.

The sample holds a few counts of this clonotype. Possible read error: a much larger clone is one base away. The rearrangement links TRBV27 to TRBJ2-2, with D tentatively TRBD1 (5 bases). CDR3 length: 14 residues. Germline assignment: CDR1 MNHEY and CDR2 SMNVEV (reference sequence). V was trimmed by 4 bases and J by 1 base, leaving 7 bases between them. CDR3 sequence: CASSWQGNTGELFF. CDR3 sequence (DNA): TGTGCCAGCAGTTGGCAGGGGAACACCGGGGAGCTGTTTTTT.

V gene TRBV24-1 combines with J gene TRBJ2-7; 7 bases line up with TRBD2. The CDR3 has 13 amino acids. The germline V gene encodes CDR1 KGHDR and CDR2 SFDVKD. V lost 3 bases and J lost 6; bases outside the gene matches: 4. The CDR3, as DNA: TGTGCCACCAGTGATGGCGGGAGTGGCGAGCAGTACTTC. This sequence encodes CATSDGGSGEQYF.

This clonotype was seen a few times. V gene TRBV20-1 combines with J gene TRBJ2-4; D remains ambiguous. The CDR3 totals 16 residues. Deletions cut 1 base from V and 2 bases from J, with 15 bases between. The germline gives CDR1 DFQATT, CDR2 SNEGSKA (reference sequence). CDR3 in amino acids: CSARVLWDLTKNIQYF. The CDR3 bases are TGCAGTGCTAGAGTTCTGTGGGATTTAACCAAAAACATTCAGTACTTC.

This clonotype showed up many times. This chain uses TRBV21-1 with TRBJ1-5; the listed D gene, TRBD1, was not tested against the DNA. TRBV21-1 counts as a pseudogene. This CDR3 region has 13 residues. CDR3 sequence (DNA): TGTGCCAGCAGCAAACAGGGGGATCAGCCCCAGCATTTT. Its translation: CASSKQGDQPQHF.

The chain recombines TRBV18 with TRBJ1-2; 8 bases align to TRBD1. V was pared by 3 bases and J by 3 bases, with 6 bases of the junction left unmatched. The CDR3 runs to 15 residues. Germline V CDR1 and CDR2: KGHSH, LQKENI. CDR3 DNA: TGTGCCAGCTCACCGGACAGGGCCGCCGACTATGGCTACACCTTC. It encodes CASSPDRAADYGYTF.

This clonotype was observed a handful of times. The chain combines TRBV4-3 with TRBJ2-5; 9 positions agree with TRBD2. After removal of 2 bases from V and 1 base from J, the junction contained 2 bases not matched to a gene. The V gene's germline CDR1 is LGHNA and CDR2 YSLEER. The CDR3 runs 15 residues. The CDR3 spells CASSQRAGGQETQYF. CDR3 sequence (DNA): TGCGCCAGCAGCCAAAGAGCGGGAGGCCAAGAGACCCAGTACTTC.

A note on this clonotype: An end of the junction does not agree with germline; a read error may underlie this. This sequence joins TRBV4-2 and TRBJ2-7; D not certain. The germline V gene has CDR1 LGHNA and CDR2 YNFKEQ. The CDR3 is 12 residues long. CDR3 protein: CASSQVGYEEYF. The CDR3 DNA is TGTGCCAGCAGCCAAGTAGGCTACGAGGAGTACTTC.

This clonotype was counted only a few times. The chain links TRBV27 to TRBJ2-7; the match to TRBD1 covers 7 bases. Germline V CDR1 and CDR2: MNHEY, SMNVEV (reference sequence). V lost 5 bases to trimming and J lost 4 bases; unmatched junction nucleotides: 11. The CDR3 runs to 15 residues. The CDR3: CASSPPGQQSYEQYF. The CDR3 nucleotides are TGTGCCAGCAGTCCACCGGGACAGCAAAGTTACGAGCAGTACTTC.

The chain is built from TRBV2 and TRBJ2-7; maybe TRBD1 (5 bases). Looked up from germline, CDR1 is SNHLY and CDR2 is FYNNEI. Between the trimmed V and J ends, which lost 6 bases and 0 bases, there was a span of 12 bases. The CDR3 spans 14 residues. For the CDR3, the DNA is TGTGCCAGCAGGGCGCAGGGATCCTCCTACGAGCAGTACTTC. It is translated as CASRAQGSSYEQYF.

The V and J genes are TRBV20-1 and TRBJ2-3, with D perhaps matching TRBD2 (6 bases). Trimming pared 5 bases from V and 2 bases from J, leaving 11 bases between. This CDR3 is built from 13 residues. CDR1 and CDR2 from the germline V gene are DFQATT and SNEGSKA (reference sequence). CDR3 residues: CSARDFLTDTQYF. DNA of the CDR3: TGCAGTGCTCGGGACTTCCTCACAGATACGCAGTATTTT.

This clonotype has just a few counts. The V and J genes are TRBV12-3 or TRBV12-4 and TRBJ1-2; D not resolved. CDR3 length: 12 amino acids. The germline V and J ends were trimmed by 1 base and 8 bases, with 8 bases remaining between them. The CDR3 loop is CASSLGGRGYTF. The CDR3 DNA reads TGTGCCAGCAGTTTAGGGGGAAGGGGCTACACCTTC.